The next 7 T cell receptor beta chains were all read from a single sample in a study of blood T cell repertoires in COVID-19. Libraries were prepared by immunoSEQ multiplex PCR; TCRdb keeps only in-frame clonotypes and omits some of them. The sample has under 250,000 clones; 86% are singletons. Sequencing was carried out using peripheral blood. These receptors came from a man between 50 and 59 years old with COVID-19, enrolled during active disease.

This chain joins TRBV7-9 and TRBJ2-3; maybe TRBD2 (5 bases). The germline gives CDR1 SEHNR, CDR2 FQNEAQ (reference sequence). The V end lost 5 bases, the J end lost 0 bases, and 15 bases lay between the germline ends. The CDR3 extends over 16 amino acids. This CDR3 reads CASSPPQRISTDTQYF. CDR3 DNA sequence: TGTGCCAGCAGCCCGCCGCAGCGGATTAGCACAGATACGCAGTATTTT. The entire variable domain, with the rest obtained from reference TRBV7-9 and TRBJ2-3, is as follows: DTGVSQNPRHKITKRGQNVTFRCDPISEHNRLYWYRQTLGQGPEFLTYFQNEAQLEKSRLLSDRFSAERPKGSFSTLEIQRTEQGDSAMYLCASSPPQRISTDTQYFGPGTRLTVL.

This sequence joins TRBV28 and TRBJ1-2; unclear D gene. Germline V gene sequence: CDR1 MDHEN, CDR2 SYDVKM. The CDR3 consists of 14 residues. Deletions cut 2 bases from V and 6 bases from J, with 13 bases between. The CDR3 nucleotides read TGTGCCAGCAGTTTAGGAAGTGTCGGGAATGGCTACACCTTC. This translates into CASSLGSVGNGYTF.

In DNA form, the CDR3 reads TGTGCCAGCAGTCGCTCCGGACAGGGTGGCGGCTACACCTTC. Translated: CASSRSGQGGGYTF. The V call is TRBV6-5, the J call TRBJ1-2; 8 bases map to TRBD1. Losses at the gene ends were 5 bases for V and 8 bases for J; bases not matched to a gene: 10. The germline CDR1 and CDR2 sequences are MNHEY and SVGAGI. The CDR3 contains 14 residues.

The chain is built from TRBV6-2 or TRBV6-3 and TRBJ1-2; D uncertain. Germline V CDR1 and CDR2: MNHEY, SVGEGT. The V end was cut by 2 bases, the J end by 8 bases, with 21 bases between. The CDR3 is 16 residues long. Here the CDR3 reads CASSYGSAASRVGYTF. CDR3 bases: TGTGCCAGCAGTTACGGCTCGGCGGCCTCCCGAGTCGGCTACACCTTC.

The chain uses TRBV30 and TRBJ1-5, with 7 bases that match TRBD1. Per the germline V gene, CDR1 is GTSNPN and CDR2 is SVGIG (reference sequence). The CDR3 extends over 14 amino acids. V gave up 3 bases and J gave up 3 bases; unmatched junction bases: 5. The CDR3 sequence: CAWSVQGYNQPQHF. The CDR3 DNA reads TGTGCCTGGAGCGTACAGGGGTACAATCAGCCCCAGCATTTT.

The chain recombines TRBV3-1 (or the pseudogene TRBV3-2) with TRBJ2-7, with a possible D match to TRBD2 (5 bases). The ends were cut back, 0 bases at V and 1 base at J, with 13 bases in the middle. The length of the CDR3 is 16 residues. Germline V gives CDR1 LGHDT, CDR2 YNNKEL (reference sequence). CDR3 in amino acids: CASSQDWRTRSYEQYF. CDR3 nucleotides: TGTGCCAGCAGCCAAGATTGGCGGACTCGTTCCTACGAGCAGTACTTC.

V gene TRBV7-8 combines with J gene TRBJ1-1, with TRBD1 matching over 9 bases. Germline V gene sequence: CDR1 SGHVS, CDR2 FQNEAQ. The CDR3 totals 15 residues. Germline trimming cut 6 bases from V and 1 base from J; bases unmatched to any gene: 6. The CDR3 reads CASRLHRGPNTEAFF. DNA for the CDR3: TGTGCCAGCAGGTTACACAGGGGGCCGAACACTGAAGCTTTCTTT.